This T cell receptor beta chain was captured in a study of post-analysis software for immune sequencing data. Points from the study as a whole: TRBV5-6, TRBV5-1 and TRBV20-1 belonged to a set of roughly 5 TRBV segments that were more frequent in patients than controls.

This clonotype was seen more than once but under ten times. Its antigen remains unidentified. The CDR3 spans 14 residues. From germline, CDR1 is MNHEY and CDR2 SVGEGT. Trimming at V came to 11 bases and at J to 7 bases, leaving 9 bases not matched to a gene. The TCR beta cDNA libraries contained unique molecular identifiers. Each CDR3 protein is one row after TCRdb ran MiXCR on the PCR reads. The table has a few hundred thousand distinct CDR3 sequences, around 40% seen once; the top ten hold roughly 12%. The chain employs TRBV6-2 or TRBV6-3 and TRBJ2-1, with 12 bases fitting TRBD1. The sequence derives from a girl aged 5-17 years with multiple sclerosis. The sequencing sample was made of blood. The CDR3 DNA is TGTGCCGCGAACCGGGACAGGGGGCTTAATGAGCAGTTCTTC. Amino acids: CAANRDRGLNEQFF.